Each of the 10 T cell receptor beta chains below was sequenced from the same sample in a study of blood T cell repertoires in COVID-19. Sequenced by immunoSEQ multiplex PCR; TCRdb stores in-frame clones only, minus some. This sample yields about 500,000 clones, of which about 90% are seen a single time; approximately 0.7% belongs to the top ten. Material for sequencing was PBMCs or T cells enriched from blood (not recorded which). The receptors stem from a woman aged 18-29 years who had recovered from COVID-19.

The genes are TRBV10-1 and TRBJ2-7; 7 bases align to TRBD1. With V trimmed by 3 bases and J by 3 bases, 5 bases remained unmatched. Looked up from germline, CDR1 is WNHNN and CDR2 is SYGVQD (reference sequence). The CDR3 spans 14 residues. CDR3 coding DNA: TGCGCCAGCAGTGAAGGCGGACAGGTCTACGAGCAGTACTTC. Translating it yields CASSEGGQVYEQYF.

Written as DNA, the CDR3 is TGCAGCGCCCAGACAGGGGGCGGATTTAACTATGGCTACACCTTC. This sequence encodes CSAQTGGGFNYGYTF. This sequence joins TRBV29-1 and TRBJ1-2; TRBD1 aligns across 10 bases. The CDR3 length is 15 residues. Germline values: CDR1 SQVTM, CDR2 ANQGSEA. The ends lost 7 bases at V and 1 base at J; junction bases unmatched: 9.

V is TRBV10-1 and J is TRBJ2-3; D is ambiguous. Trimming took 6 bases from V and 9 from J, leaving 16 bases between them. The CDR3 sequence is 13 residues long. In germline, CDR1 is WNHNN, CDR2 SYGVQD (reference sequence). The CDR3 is CASSPTVAGTQYF. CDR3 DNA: TGCGCCAGCAGCCCGACGGTTGCCGGGACGCAGTATTTT.

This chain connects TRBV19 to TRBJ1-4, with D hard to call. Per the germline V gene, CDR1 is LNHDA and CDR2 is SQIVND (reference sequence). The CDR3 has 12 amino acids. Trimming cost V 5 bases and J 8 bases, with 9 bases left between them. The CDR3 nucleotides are TGTGCCAGTAGTTCTCAGGCCGAAAAACTGTTTTTT. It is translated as CASSSQAEKLFF.

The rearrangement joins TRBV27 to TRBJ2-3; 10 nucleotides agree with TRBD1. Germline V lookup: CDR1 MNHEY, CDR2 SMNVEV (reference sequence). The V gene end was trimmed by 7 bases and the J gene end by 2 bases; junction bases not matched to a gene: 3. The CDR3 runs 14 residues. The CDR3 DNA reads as TGTGCCAGCAAGGACAGGGGGGTCACAGATACGCAGTATTTT. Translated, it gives CASKDRGVTDTQYF.

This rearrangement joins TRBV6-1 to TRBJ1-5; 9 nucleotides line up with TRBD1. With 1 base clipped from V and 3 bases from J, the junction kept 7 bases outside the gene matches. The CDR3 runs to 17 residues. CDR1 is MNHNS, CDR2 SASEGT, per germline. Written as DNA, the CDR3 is TGTGCCAGCAGTGAAGGGAGGACAGGGGCCCCCAATCAGCCCCAGCATTTT. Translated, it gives CASSEGRTGAPNQPQHF.

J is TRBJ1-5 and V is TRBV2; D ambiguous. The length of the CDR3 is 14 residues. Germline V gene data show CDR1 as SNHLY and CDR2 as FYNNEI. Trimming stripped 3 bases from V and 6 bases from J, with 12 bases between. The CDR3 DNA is TGTGCCAGCAGTGATTGGGCAGAAGGTCAGCCCCAGCATTTT. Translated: CASSDWAEGQPQHF.

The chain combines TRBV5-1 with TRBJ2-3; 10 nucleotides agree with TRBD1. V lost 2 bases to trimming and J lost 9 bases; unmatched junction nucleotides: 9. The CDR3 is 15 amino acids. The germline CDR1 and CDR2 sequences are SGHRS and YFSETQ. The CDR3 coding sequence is TGCGCCAGCAGCTTCCCGGGACAGGGGCCCCGAACGCAGTATTTT. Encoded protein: CASSFPGQGPRTQYF.

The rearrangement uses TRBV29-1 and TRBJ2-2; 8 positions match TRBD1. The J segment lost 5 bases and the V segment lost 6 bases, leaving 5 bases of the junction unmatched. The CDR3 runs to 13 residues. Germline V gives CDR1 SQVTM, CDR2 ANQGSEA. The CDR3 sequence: CSVSRGRTGELFF. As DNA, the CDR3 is TGCAGCGTCAGCAGGGGGCGTACCGGGGAGCTGTTTTTT.

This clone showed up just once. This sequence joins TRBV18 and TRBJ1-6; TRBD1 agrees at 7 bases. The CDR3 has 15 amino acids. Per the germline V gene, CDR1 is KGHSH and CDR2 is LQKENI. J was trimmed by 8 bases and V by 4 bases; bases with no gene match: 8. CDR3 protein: CASSQTTGHDSPLHF. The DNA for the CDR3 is TGTGCCAGCTCACAAACGACAGGGCATGATTCACCCCTCCACTTT.